Here is one T cell receptor beta chain with its context. This clonotype was recorded at least ten times. It has no known antigen specificity. The record has no base qualities; no much larger clone is one base away. Per the germline V gene, LGHNA is the CDR1 and YSLEER is the CDR2. Spanning cysteine to phenylalanine, the CDR3 consists of 16 amino acids. Of all the DNA, just the CDR3 is kept, 48 bases in frame from base 1. Between the V and J ends, shortened by 0 bases and 0 bases respectively, the junction contains 6 bases. This sample was taken from a study of blood T cells in healthy people across ages (dated by TCRdb to the mid-2010s). For the study in its entirety: In model experiments, roughly one uniquely barcoded TCR beta cDNA molecule per two T cells was captured by template switching. Using deep sequencing normalized with unique cDNA molecular identifiers, the study measured how TCR beta repertoire diversity changes with age. Donors were grouped into four age groups: young (average roughly 17 years), middle-aged (around 39), aged (about 59) and long-lived (around 82). To avoid experimental bias, donors of different ages were distributed randomly across sequencing lanes. Two additional independent replicas of 1 million unique cDNA reads from the same blood draw were analyzed for two donors (one aged 18 to 29 and one aged 80 or older). On the study overall, not on this receptor specifically: Observed TCR beta diversity per million T cells fell roughly linearly with age, and a significant reduction was already apparent by age around 40. Estimates of total diversity from one million sequenced T cells were regarded as lower bounds and underestimates. Conclusive comparison of naive and antigen-experienced compartments was prevented by the profiling of bulk unsorted PBMCs. Because donor CMV infection status was unknown, age-related changes in expanded clonotypes were potentially confounded. Compared with the aged group, the long-lived group had more naive CD4+ T cells, fewer expanded clones and increased TCR diversity, suggesting age selection. There was a strong correlation between observed TCR beta diversity and the percentage of naive T cells measured by flow cytometry.

Donors were 39 systemically healthy Caucasian individuals from Russia aged roughly 6 to 100 years. Around 10 milliliters of peripheral blood were collected from each donor into EDTA-treated Vacutainer tubes. Ficoll-Paque density-gradient centrifugation was used to isolate PBMCs, with at least 7 million per sample. Total RNA was extracted from PBMCs with Trizol reagent, with at least 5 micrograms obtained per sample. For every donor, an aliquot of PBMCs went through flow cytometry to measure the percentages of naive CD45RAhigh/CD27high T cells. The receptor library was made with 5' RACE. Sequenced on an Illumina HiSeq 2500. The second PCR ran for roughly 7 to 12 cycles and used a J-beta primer mix along with a sample-barcoded 5' primer. A template-switch 5' adaptor carrying 12 random nucleotides introduced a unique molecular identifier onto each TCR beta cDNA molecule. Each sample yielded at least 3 million CDR3-containing paired-end reads. First-strand cDNA synthesis was performed from all RNA using the Mint cDNA synthesis kit, with priming by a TRBC-specific oligonucleotide. After uracil-DNA glycosylase treatment, a first 18-cycle PCR used universal primers M1SS and BC2_uni_R on all cDNA. As for how the authors treated the data: Each sample was normalized by randomly selecting 1 million high-quality reads, each carrying a distinct molecular identifier. Instead of being binned into consensus sequences, reads with shared molecular identifiers were discarded. MiTCR, run with a Q25 quality threshold and the strictest error-elimination algorithm, handled CDR3 identification, clonotype clustering and error correction. Lower-bound total TCR beta diversity was estimated with a nonparametric unseen species model using Euler transformation. The public reads were reanalyzed by TCRdb: fastp trimming at Q25, MiXCR alignment, in-frame beta chains only. Each entry merges the rows of one CDR3 protein and shows their most common DNA and genes. TCRdb's processing, not the authors', yielded these V and J calls. Across this sample there are 550,000 to 750,000 distinct CDR3 sequences, with 21% seen only once. The ten biggest clones cover 3.6% of the sample.

Material: blood. The chain is assembled from TRBV4-3 and TRBJ2-6, with no D gene named confidently. This sequence was found in an older man in good health. For the CDR3, the sequence is CASSQDRVSGANVLTF. The DNA is TGCGCCAGCAGCCAAGATCGGGTCTCTGGGGCCAACGTCCTGACTTTC.